Each of the 6 T cell receptor beta chains below was sequenced from the same sample in a study of regulatory T cells in long-lasting Graves disease. This sample's time point: newly diagnosed GD, antithyroid drugs for less than 3 months. Scientists built the TCR library using RNA that was extracted from PBMCs. Researchers made TCR beta libraries by using iRepertoire HTBI primers and running Arm-PCR on CDR3 regions. From the multiplex PCR reads, TCRdb called clonotypes with MiXCR, one entry per CDR3 protein. The repertoire holds 400,000 to 450,000 distinct CDR3 sequences, with just under 15% as singletons. These records were also assigned to another study, of T cells in Graves' hyperthyroidism and ophthalmopathy.

This sample comprised peripheral blood mononuclear cells (PBMCs), obtained at new diagnosis, from a patient treated with antithyroid drugs. All receptors derive from a woman aged 25 to 39 with Graves disease.

In this sample, this clonotype turned up many times. The chain joins TRBV28 to TRBJ2-3; D is ambiguous. The ends were cut back, 6 bases at V and 7 bases at J, with 8 bases in the middle. The CDR3 sequence is 11 residues long. CDR1 and CDR2 from the germline V gene are MDHEN and SYDVKM. DNA of the CDR3: TGTGCCAGCAGCCCCGCGCATACGCAGTATTTT. This encodes CASSPAHTQYF.

The CDR3 is CAWRGQYNSPLHF. The CDR3 nucleotides are TGTGCCTGGAGGGGTCAGTATAATTCACCCCTCCACTTT. V gene TRBV30 combines with J gene TRBJ1-6; D ambiguous. V was shortened by 3 bases and J by 4 bases, with 7 bases between the two germline ends. Germline lookup yields CDR1 GTSNPN and CDR2 SVGIG (reference sequence). The CDR3 is 13 residues long.

This clonotype has a count of ten or more. The chain recombines TRBV5-1 with TRBJ2-3; D is unclear. CDR1 is SGHRS, CDR2 YFSETQ, per germline. The CDR3 has 15 amino acids. The V end lost 3 bases, the J end lost 1 base, and 12 bases lay between the germline ends. The DNA of the CDR3 is TGCGCCAGCAGCTCCACAGAGATCCGCACAGATACGCAGTATTTT. Protein sequence: CASSSTEIRTDTQYF. The whole variable domain, remainder taken from reference TRBV5-1 and TRBJ2-3, is KAGVTQTPRYLIKTRGQQVTLSCSPISGHRSVSWYQQTPGQGLQFLFEYFSETQRNKGNFPGRFSGRQFSNSRSEMNVSTLELGDSALYLCASSSTEIRTDTQYFGPGTRLTVL.

This clonotype was detected ten times or more. CDR3: CASSPGQRSSTDTQYF. In DNA form, the CDR3 reads TGTGCCAGCAGCCCCGGGCAACGGTCTAGCACAGATACGCAGTATTTT. This rearrangement joins TRBV11-2 to TRBJ2-3; D unclear. The CDR3 has 16 amino acids. V shed 5 bases and J shed 0 bases, with 15 bases lying between them. Germline lookup yields CDR1 SGHAT and CDR2 FQNNGV.

V is TRBV7-2 and J is TRBJ2-3; 10 nucleotides line up with TRBD1. This CDR3 has 15 residues. J was trimmed by 7 bases and V by 6 bases; bases with no gene match: 10. In germline, CDR1 is SGHTA, CDR2 FQGNSA. CDR3 sequence: CASRPGTGVMNTQYF. DNA for the CDR3: TGTGCCAGCAGACCCGGGACAGGGGTCATGAATACGCAGTATTTT.

This clonotype was detected many times. CDR3 nucleotide sequence: TGTGCCAGCAGTTATGGGGTCTCTGGAAACACCATATATTTT. This encodes CASSYGVSGNTIYF. The chain employs TRBV12-3 or TRBV12-4 and TRBJ1-3; D gene ambiguous. Trimming took 4 bases from V and 0 from J, leaving 7 bases between them. This CDR3 comprises 14 residues.